A selection of T cell receptor delta chains follows, all from one sample in a study of delta chain sequences of gamma delta T cells. TCRdb re-called the PCR reads through CATT. The repertoire consists of under 3,500 delta-chain clones, with 55% to 65% occurring once and the leading ten covering 45% to 60%. The specimen was a tumor sample. The receptors stem from a human donor with breast cancer. The conserved cysteine and the conserved F or W are not part of the CDR3 here.

v_call	j_call	cdr3_aa
TRDV2	TRDJ1	ACDTIGLGTRKKTDQLI
TRDV1	TRDJ1	ALGAWPFLQVLGLGADKLI
TRDV2	TRDJ1	AGVTVGDTRYTDKLI
TRDV2	TRDJ1	ACDTVGGYTDKLI
TRDV2	TRDJ1	ACDTFSRECEHSYTDKLI
TRDV2	TRDJ1	ACDPLGGDSDKFI
TRDV2	TRDJ1	ACENVSREGNRRYTDKII
TRDV2	TRDJ1	SFVTVRPTGGFLYTDKLI
TRDV1	TRDJ1	ALGELGQLGETDKLI
TRDV2	TRDJ1	ACDTLGVGDTHSDILI
TRDV2	TRDJ1	ANNRVDKGDKLI